This T cell receptor beta chain comes out of a study of beta chain bispecific antibodies for T cell cancers (dated by TCRdb to about 2021). Notes on the research overall: T cells from healthy donors were cocultured with T cell leukemia lines in the presence of bispecific antibodies, after which the depletion of each TRBV family was measured by TRBV sequencing of the surviving cells. Surface TRBV12 (TRBV12-3) was expressed on Jurkat cells, and surface TRBV5-5 was expressed on HPB-ALL cells. The study at large found these results: Each sequenced sample mixed leukemia cell line cells with normal T cells, and most targeted TRBV signal came from the leukemia cells rather than normal T cells. Cross-reactivity of the anti-TRBV5-5 antibody with TRBV5-6 was attributed to high sequence similarity between the two genes.

The libraries included unique molecular identifier barcodes, and the barcodes were used to quantify clonotypes. Qiagen AllPrep DNA/RNA Micro kits were used to isolate total RNA, and an Agilent TapeStation was used to check RNA quality. TCR beta libraries were built by 5' RACE: cDNA synthesis followed by two PCR steps using TCR beta constant-region gene-specific primers. An Illumina MiSeq platform was used to sequence the TCR beta libraries. Per the source publication's procedure: Reads were processed with MIGEC, MiXCR and VDJtools. The frequency of each clonotype was calculated as the fraction of all unique molecular identifiers in the sample that belonged to that clonotype. Any TRBV gene that IMGT lists as a pseudogene or open reading frame, and is therefore nonfunctional, such as TRBV1, TRBV12-1 and TRBV21, was left out. TCRdb reran the public reads through fastp at Q25 and MiXCR, keeping productive beta chains. When rows share a CDR3 protein, they turn into one entry using the most common DNA and genes. TCRdb's processing, not the authors', yielded these V and J calls. For this sample there are more than 15,000 distinct CDR3 sequences; 2% to 2.5% appear just once. The ten largest clones represent less than 9% of the sample.

This clonotype showed up many times. Its antigen remains undetermined. Base quality data are lacking; no much larger clone is found one base away. T cells were expanded from blood mononuclear cells for 3 to 4 days with either the anti-CD3 antibody OKT3 or CD3/CD28 Dynabeads. The culture conditions for expanded T cells were RPMI 1640 plus 10% fetal bovine serum, recombinant human IL-2 (about 97 IU/ml) and IL-7 (roughly 4.5 ng/ml). Cocultures combined some 50,000 normal T cells with some 50,000 target cells and bispecific antibody in 95 to 100 ul, incubated roughly 18 hours at 37°C. Every bispecific antibody was made of two single-chain variable fragments, expressed in a single-chain diabody format carrying a His tag. The effector T cells were obtained from healthy human donors, with peripheral blood mononuclear cells isolated from leukapheresis samples by Ficoll density gradient centrifugation. V loses 4 bases at its end and J loses 6 bases; junction bases beyond the gene matches: 8. CDR1 SEHNR and CDR2 FQNEAQ are derived from the germline V gene (reference sequence). The cysteine opens and the phenylalanine closes a CDR3 of 14 amino acids. Only the CDR3 DNA is retained, 42 bases long and in frame from the first base.

The sequenced sample consisted of healthy donor T cells cultured with leukemia cells. The chain links TRBV7-9 with TRBJ1-1; 7 bases in the junction line up with TRBD1. The source of this sequence is a human donor in good health. Some clones in this sample may be carry-over from other donors' samples. The nucleotide sequence reads TGTGCCAGCAGCTCCTCAGGACAGGCCCCTGAAGCTTTCTTT. Its protein is CASSSSGQAPEAFF. Here the CDR3 is joined to the reference TRBV7-9 and TRBJ1-1 genes, and the full variable domain is: DTGVSQNPRHKITKRGQNVTFRCDPISEHNRLYWYRQTLGQGPEFLTYFQNEAQLEKSRLLSDRFSAERPKGSFSTLEIQRTEQGDSAMYLCASSSSGQAPEAFFGQGTRLTVV.